The next 24 T cell receptor beta chains were all read from a single sample in a study of blood T cell repertoires in COVID-19. Here immunoSEQ multiplex PCR was the method, and the copy in TCRdb shows in-frame clones only, minus some. The table records about 170,000 clones, around 84% of them present only once. Source material: peripheral blood. These receptors all come from a man aged 55 to 70 with COVID-19, enrolled during active disease.

V gene TRBV7-2 combines with J gene TRBJ2-1; 13 positions match TRBD2. Germline V gives CDR1 SGHTA, CDR2 FQGNSA. The CDR3 consists of 16 residues. The ends lost 5 bases at V and 6 bases at J; junction bases unmatched: 7. DNA for the CDR3: TGTGCCAGCAGCCCGCCGGGACTAGCGGGGATCAATGAGCAGTTCTTC. It yields the protein CASSPPGLAGINEQFF.

This sequence joins TRBV9 and TRBJ2-3, with D tentatively TRBD2 (7 bases). The CDR3 is 15 residues long. CDR1 SGDLS and CDR2 YYNGEE come from the germline V gene. Trimming pared 0 bases from V and 4 bases from J, leaving 12 bases between. The CDR3 reads CASSVVGGPPDTQYF. CDR3 in DNA: TGTGCCAGCAGCGTAGTGGGGGGGCCCCCAGATACGCAGTATTTT. The full variable domain, its missing parts supplied by reference TRBV9 and TRBJ2-3, is DSGVTQTPKHLITATGQRVTLRCSPRSGDLSVYWYQQSLDQGLQFLIQYYNGEERAKGNILERFSAQQFPDLHSELNLSSLELGDSALYFCASSVVGGPPDTQYFGPGTRLTVL.

The chain joins TRBV5-8 to TRBJ2-2; D gene ambiguous. The CDR3 runs to 14 residues. The germline V and J ends were trimmed by 2 bases and 1 base, with 6 bases remaining between them. Germline assignment: CDR1 SGHTS and CDR2 YDEGEE. CDR3 in DNA: TGTGCCAGCAGCTTTGCTAGGAACACCGGGGAGCTGTTTTTT. Its protein is CASSFARNTGELFF.

This clone was detected once. The sample carries other DNA sequences with the same CDR3. V and J are TRBV11-2 and TRBJ2-6; D gene ambiguous. This CDR3 region has 15 residues. The ends were cut back, 2 bases at V and 1 base at J, with 6 bases in the middle. Germline V gives CDR1 SGHAT, CDR2 FQNNGV. The CDR3, as DNA: TGTGCCAGCAGCTTAATGAGGTCTGGGGCCAACGTCCTGACTTTC. Protein product: CASSLMRSGANVLTF.

This chain uses TRBV7-9 with TRBJ1-1, with 11 nucleotides matching TRBD1. Germline trimming cut 6 bases from V and 4 bases from J; bases unmatched to any gene: 4. Germline V gives CDR1 SEHNR, CDR2 FQNEAQ (reference sequence). The CDR3 has 14 amino acids. The CDR3 reads CASRHGTGGTEAFF. The DNA of the CDR3 is TGTGCCAGCAGACATGGGACAGGGGGCACTGAAGCTTTCTTT.

The chain links TRBV18 to TRBJ2-7; 10 bases line up with TRBD2. The CDR3 consists of 18 residues. The trim removed 2 bases at V and 0 bases at J, leaving 10 bases unmatched. Germline values: CDR1 KGHSH, CDR2 LQKENI. CDR3 amino acids: CASSPTPRASGSSYEQYF. In nucleotides, the CDR3 is TGTGCCAGCTCACCAACTCCACGAGCTAGCGGGAGCTCCTACGAGCAGTACTTC.

This clone was counted a single time. This CDR3 is also generated by other DNA sequences in the sample. The gene calls are TRBV7-6 and TRBJ1-3; the D is unclear. The germline V gene encodes CDR1 SGHVS and CDR2 FNYEAQ. The CDR3 extends over 15 amino acids. V lost 5 bases and J 0 bases, leaving 11 bases between the germline ends. DNA of the CDR3: TGTGCCAGCAGCGGGCAGGCAGGCTCTGGAAACACCATATATTTT. It is translated as CASSGQAGSGNTIYF.

The CDR3 region has the DNA TGTGCCAGCAGCGTAGCAGGGGGCGAAGAGACCCAGTACTTC. This encodes CASSVAGGEETQYF. The J gene is TRBJ2-5, the V gene TRBV9, with 8 bases fitting TRBD1. The germline V gene encodes CDR1 SGDLS and CDR2 YYNGEE. V trimming: 0 bases; J trimming: 3 bases; junction bases outside the gene matches: 1. The CDR3 extends over 14 amino acids.

The chain recombines TRBV6-5 with TRBJ2-7; 7 positions agree with TRBD2. Unmatched junction bases numbered 9, after V lost 6 bases and J lost 4 bases. Germline V lookup: CDR1 MNHEY, CDR2 SVGAGI. The CDR3 consists of 14 residues. The chain's CDR3 is CASSDPGLRYEQYF. The DNA for the CDR3 is TGTGCCAGCAGCGATCCGGGACTACGATACGAGCAGTACTTC.

The chain has TRBV29-1 and TRBJ1-1; D not resolved. V lost 5 bases to trimming and J lost 5 bases, with 9 bases between them. CDR3 length equals 11 residues. Germline CDR1 SQVTM, CDR2 ANQGSEA. The CDR3 DNA sequence: TGCAGCGTTTATGGTCAGACTGAAGCTTTCTTT. Protein: CSVYGQTEAFF. Based on the CDR3 plus reference TRBV29-1 and TRBJ1-1, the full variable domain is SAVISQKPSRDICQRGTSLTIQCQVDSQVTMMFWYRQQPGQSLTLIATANQGSEATYESGFVIDKFPISRPNLTFSTLTVSNMSPEDSSIYLCSVYGQTEAFFGQGTRLTVV.

This clone was observed a few times. Other nucleotide sequences in the sample specify the same CDR3. The V call is TRBV7-2, the J call TRBJ1-2; 7 bases line up with TRBD1. The V and J ends lost 5 bases and 0 bases, in that order; junction bases with no gene match: 3. The CDR3 runs 14 residues. The germline V gene has CDR1 SGHTA and CDR2 FQGNSA. The CDR3 here is CASSLGTANYGYTF. The CDR3 nucleotides read TGTGCCAGCAGCCTAGGGACAGCTAACTATGGCTACACCTTC. Filled out from reference TRBV7-2 and TRBJ1-2, the complete variable domain reads GAGVSQSPSNKVTEKGKDVELRCDPISGHTALYWYRQSLGQGLEFLIYFQGNSAPDKSGLPSDRFSAERTGGSVSTLTIQRTQQEDSAVYLCASSLGTANYGYTFGSGTRLTVV.

This clone was observed a handful of times. This chain joins TRBV5-5 and TRBJ2-5, with 7 bases lining up with TRBD2. V lost 2 bases and J lost 2; bases outside the gene matches: 6. This CDR3 comprises 15 residues. The germline CDR1 and CDR2 sequences are SGHKS and YYEKEE (reference sequence). In DNA form, the CDR3 reads TGTGCCAGCAGCTTCCCCGACGGGGGGCAAGAGACCCAGTACTTC. It specifies CASSFPDGGQETQYF. Combining the CDR3 with reference TRBV5-5 and TRBJ2-5 gives the whole variable domain DAGVTQSPTHLIKTRGQQVTLRCSPISGHKSVSWYQQVLGQGPQFIFQYYEKEERGRGNFPDRFSARQFPNYSSELNVNALLLGDSALYLCASSFPDGGQETQYFGPGTRLLVL.

This chain uses TRBV5-1 with TRBJ2-5; D perhaps matches TRBD2 (6 bases). Per germline, CDR1 SGHRS and CDR2 YFSETQ. The V end lost 0 bases, the J end lost 0 bases, and 12 bases lay between the germline ends. The CDR3 is 16 amino acids. The CDR3: CASSLEFRGYQETQYF. CDR3 bases: TGCGCCAGCAGCTTGGAGTTTCGGGGGTACCAAGAGACCCAGTACTTC. The variable domain in full, completed from reference TRBV5-1 and TRBJ2-5, reads KAGVTQTPRYLIKTRGQQVTLSCSPISGHRSVSWYQQTPGQGLQFLFEYFSETQRNKGNFPGRFSGRQFSNSRSEMNVSTLELGDSALYLCASSLEFRGYQETQYFGPGTRLLVL.

The rearrangement uses TRBV11-3 and TRBJ2-5, with TRBD2 matching 13 bases. This CDR3 contains 15 residues. The junction had 3 bases not matched to a gene; V was cut back by 3 bases and J by 5 bases. Per germline, CDR1 SGHNT and CDR2 YENEEA. The CDR3 DNA follows: TGTGCCAGCAGCTTCGGACTAGCGGGAGCGGAGACCCAGTACTTC. Translated, it gives CASSFGLAGAETQYF.

The count of this clone is one. The chain is built from TRBV4-3 and TRBJ1-4; D unclear. The germline V and J ends were trimmed by 1 base and 2 bases, with 5 bases remaining between them. The CDR3 loop spans 14 amino acids. From germline, CDR1 is LGHNA and CDR2 YSLEER. DNA of the CDR3: TGCGCCAGCAGCCAAGGGGAGACTAATGAAAAACTGTTTTTT. Its protein product is CASSQGETNEKLFF.

This chain connects TRBV3-1 (or the pseudogene TRBV3-2) to TRBJ2-1; D gene unclear. The CDR3 spans 15 residues. Trimming removed 1 base at V and 5 bases at J, with 12 bases between. From germline, CDR1 is LGHDT and CDR2 YNNKEL (reference sequence). CDR3 DNA sequence: TGTGCCAGCAGCCAAGCCTTCCCCGGTCACAATGAGCAGTTCTTC. It specifies CASSQAFPGHNEQFF.

CDR3 amino acids: CAPWGPTNTGELFF. CDR3 DNA sequence: TGTGCCCCTTGGGGGCCAACTAACACCGGGGAGCTGTTTTTT. The gene calls are TRBV19 and TRBJ2-2; D might be TRBD1 (6 bases). Germline V lookup: CDR1 LNHDA, CDR2 SQIVND (reference sequence). The CDR3 loop spans 14 amino acids. Trimming pared 11 bases from V and 2 bases from J, leaving 15 bases between.

V and J are TRBV18 and TRBJ2-3; tentatively, D is TRBD1 (5 bases). V lost 3 bases and J lost 1, with 8 bases in between. Germline CDR1 is KGHSH and CDR2 is LQKENI. The length of the CDR3 is 14 residues. In DNA form, the CDR3 reads TGTGCCAGCTCACCCCGCAGGGGCACAGATACGCAGTATTTT. Its protein is CASSPRRGTDTQYF.

CDR3 region: CAWREQAYGYTF. The CDR3, as DNA: TGTGCCTGGAGGGAACAGGCGTATGGCTACACCTTC. This rearrangement joins TRBV30 to TRBJ1-2; a possible D gene is TRBD1 (5 bases). V gave up 3 bases and J gave up 5 bases, with 10 bases separating them. This CDR3 is built from 12 residues. CDR1 and CDR2 (germline): GTSNPN, SVGIG (reference sequence).

In its sample, this clone was seen once. V is TRBV2 and J is TRBJ2-2; D may be TRBD1 (6 bases). Germline V CDR1 and CDR2: SNHLY, FYNNEI. The ends were cut back, 6 bases at V and 5 bases at J, with 10 bases in the middle. This CDR3 has 13 amino acids. CDR3: CASRVGQTGELFF. The CDR3 coding sequence is TGTGCCAGCAGGGTTGGACAGACCGGGGAGCTGTTTTTT.

CDR3 sequence reads: CASSTGTAQTFYGYTF. The CDR3, as DNA: TGTGCCAGTAGTACCGGGACAGCGCAGACCTTCTATGGCTACACCTTC. The chain employs TRBV19 and TRBJ1-2, with TRBD1 matching over 7 bases. The CDR3 spans 16 residues. Losses at the gene ends were 4 bases for V and 4 bases for J; bases not matched to a gene: 12. Per the germline V gene, CDR1 is LNHDA and CDR2 is SQIVND (reference sequence). The complete variable domain, with remaining parts taken from reference TRBV19 and TRBJ1-2, reads DGGITQSPKYLFRKEGQNVTLSCEQNLNHDAMYWYRQDPGQGLRLIYYSQIVNDFQKGDIAEGYSVSREKKESFPLTVTSAQKNPTAFYLCASSTGTAQTFYGYTFGSGTRLTVV.

The rearrangement uses TRBV28 and TRBJ1-2; 7 positions agree with TRBD1. CDR1 and CDR2 from the germline V gene are MDHEN and SYDVKM. V was pared by 3 bases and J by 4 bases, with 2 bases of the junction left unmatched. This CDR3 is 13 amino acids long. The CDR3 region has the DNA TGTGCCAGCAGTTTCGACAGGGCCTATGGCTACACCTTC. Its protein product is CASSFDRAYGYTF.

This chain uses TRBV5-1 with TRBJ2-7; 8 bases map to TRBD1. The CDR3 sequence is 15 residues long. Germline CDR1 SGHRS, CDR2 YFSETQ. The V segment lost 3 bases and the J segment 0 bases; nucleotides outside the gene matches: 5. The CDR3 spells CASSSGTGFSYEQYF. CDR3 DNA: TGCGCCAGCAGCTCCGGGACAGGTTTCTCCTACGAGCAGTACTTC.

The chain has TRBV6-1 and TRBJ2-7; the D gene is possibly TRBD1 (6 bases). The V and J ends lost 2 bases and 6 bases respectively, with 17 bases between them. CDR3 size: 15 residues. The germline V gene encodes CDR1 MNHNS and CDR2 SASEGT. The CDR3, as DNA: TGTGCCAGCAGTGAAACAGGGTTAAGGGGTCCCGAGCAGTACTTC. Encoded protein: CASSETGLRGPEQYF.